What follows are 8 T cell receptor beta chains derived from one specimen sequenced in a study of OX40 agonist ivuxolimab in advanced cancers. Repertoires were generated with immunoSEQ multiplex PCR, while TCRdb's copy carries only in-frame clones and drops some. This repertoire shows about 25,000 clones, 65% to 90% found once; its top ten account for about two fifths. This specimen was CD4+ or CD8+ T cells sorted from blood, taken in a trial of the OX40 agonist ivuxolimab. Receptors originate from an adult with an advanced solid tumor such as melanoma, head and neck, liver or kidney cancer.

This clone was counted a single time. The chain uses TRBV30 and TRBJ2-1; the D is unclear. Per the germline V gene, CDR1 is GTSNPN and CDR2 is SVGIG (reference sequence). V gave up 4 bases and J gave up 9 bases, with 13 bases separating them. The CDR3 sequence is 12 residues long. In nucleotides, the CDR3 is TGTGCCTGGACCCTAGATACGGGTGAGCAGTTCTTC. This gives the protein CAWTLDTGEQFF.

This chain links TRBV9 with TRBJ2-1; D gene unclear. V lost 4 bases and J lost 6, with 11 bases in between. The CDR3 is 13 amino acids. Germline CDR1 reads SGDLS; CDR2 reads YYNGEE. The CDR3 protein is CASSLGAINEQFF. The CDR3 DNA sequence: TGTGCCAGCAGCCTAGGAGCGATCAATGAGCAGTTCTTC.

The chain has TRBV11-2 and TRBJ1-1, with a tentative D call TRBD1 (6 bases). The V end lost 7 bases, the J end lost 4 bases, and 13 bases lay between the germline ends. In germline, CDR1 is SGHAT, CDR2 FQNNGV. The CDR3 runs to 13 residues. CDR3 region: CASNRPGVTEAFF. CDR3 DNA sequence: TGTGCCAGCAACCGCCCAGGGGTCACTGAAGCTTTCTTT.

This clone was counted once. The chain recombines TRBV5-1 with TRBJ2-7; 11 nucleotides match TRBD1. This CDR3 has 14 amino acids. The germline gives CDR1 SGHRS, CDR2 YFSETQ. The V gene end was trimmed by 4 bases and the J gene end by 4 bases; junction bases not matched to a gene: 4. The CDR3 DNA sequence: TGCGCCAGCAGCATTGGACAGGGGGCGTACGAGCAGTACTTC. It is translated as CASSIGQGAYEQYF. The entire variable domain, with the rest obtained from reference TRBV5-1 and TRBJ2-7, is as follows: KAGVTQTPRYLIKTRGQQVTLSCSPISGHRSVSWYQQTPGQGLQFLFEYFSETQRNKGNFPGRFSGRQFSNSRSEMNVSTLELGDSALYLCASSIGQGAYEQYFGPGTRLTVT.

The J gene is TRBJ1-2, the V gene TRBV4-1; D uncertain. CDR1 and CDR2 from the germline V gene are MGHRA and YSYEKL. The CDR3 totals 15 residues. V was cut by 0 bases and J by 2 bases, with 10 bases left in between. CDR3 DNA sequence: TGCGCCAGCAGCCAAGATAACAGAGAAAACTATGGCTACACCTTC. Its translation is CASSQDNRENYGYTF.

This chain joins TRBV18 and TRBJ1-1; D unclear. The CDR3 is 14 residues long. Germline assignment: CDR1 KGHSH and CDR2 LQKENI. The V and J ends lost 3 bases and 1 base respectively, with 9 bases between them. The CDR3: CASSPGWGNTEAFF. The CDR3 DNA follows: TGTGCCAGCTCACCGGGTTGGGGGAACACTGAAGCTTTCTTT.

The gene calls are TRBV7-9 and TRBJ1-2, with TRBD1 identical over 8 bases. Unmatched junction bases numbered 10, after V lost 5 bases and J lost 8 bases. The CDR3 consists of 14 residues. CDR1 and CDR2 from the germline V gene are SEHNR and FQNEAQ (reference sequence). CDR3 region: CASSPGTGFVGYTF. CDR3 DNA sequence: TGTGCCAGCAGCCCCGGGACAGGCTTCGTCGGCTACACCTTC.

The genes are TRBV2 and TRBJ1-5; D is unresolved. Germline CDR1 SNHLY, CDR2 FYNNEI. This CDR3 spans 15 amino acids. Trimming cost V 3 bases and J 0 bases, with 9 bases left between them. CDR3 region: CASSEEGYSNQPQHF. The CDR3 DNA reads TGTGCCAGCAGTGAGGAAGGGTATAGCAATCAGCCCCAGCATTTT.